Listed here are 6 T cell receptor beta chains from one sample, sequenced in a study of blood T cell repertoires in COVID-19. Assay used: immunoSEQ multiplex PCR; TCRdb lists only in-frame clones, some missing. The sample lists 57,000 or so clones; about 88% were seen once. Sequencing input: peripheral blood. The receptors stem from a man in his 70s with active COVID-19.

The chain has TRBV28 and TRBJ1-2, with TRBD1 matching over 8 bases. Germline CDR1 MDHEN, CDR2 SYDVKM. V trimming: 4 bases; J trimming: 3 bases; junction bases outside the gene matches: 7. CDR3 length equals 15 residues. The CDR3 reads CASSYQGAVDYGYTF. The DNA of the CDR3 is TGTGCCAGCAGTTACCAGGGGGCTGTTGACTATGGCTACACCTTC.

V and J are TRBV18 and TRBJ1-3; D remains unclear. Germline-derived CDR1 and CDR2 are KGHSH and LQKENI. The CDR3 consists of 15 residues. Trimming removed 3 bases from V and 2 bases from J, with 11 bases in between. In DNA, the CDR3 is TGTGCCAGCTCACCCATCTCCGCGGCTGGAAACACCATATATTTT. Its protein is CASSPISAAGNTIYF.

This chain links TRBV11-2 with TRBJ1-2; no clear D gene. Germline CDR1 reads SGHAT; CDR2 reads FQNNGV. V lost 3 bases to trimming and J lost 2 bases, with 7 bases between them. The CDR3 is 13 amino acids. CDR3 nucleotide sequence: TGTGCCAGCAGCTTGACGGAGAACTATGGCTACACCTTC. It encodes CASSLTENYGYTF. Variable domain in full (rest from reference TRBV11-2 and TRBJ1-2): EAGVAQSPRYKIIEKRQSVAFWCNPISGHATLYWYQQILGQGPKLLIQFQNNGVVDDSQLPKDRFSAERLKGVDSTLKIQPAKLEDSAVYLCASSLTENYGYTFGSGTRLTVV.

The chain joins TRBV4-2 to TRBJ2-5; the match to TRBD2 covers 7 bases. This CDR3 has 15 residues. Germline CDR1 LGHNA, CDR2 YNFKEQ. V was pared by 4 bases and J by 1 base, with 6 bases of the junction left unmatched. For the CDR3, the DNA is TGTGCCAGCAGCCCAAGTCTAGCGGCCCAAGAGACCCAGTACTTC. It translates to CASSPSLAAQETQYF.

In nucleotides, the CDR3 is TGTGCCAGCTCACCCCCCAACTTTGGGGCGGGAGAGCGAGTCTACGAGCAGTACTTC. Amino acid sequence: CASSPPNFGAGERVYEQYF. The chain carries TRBV18 and TRBJ2-7; 7 bases align to TRBD2. The CDR3 runs 19 residues. Unmatched junction bases numbered 20, after V lost 3 bases and J lost 3 bases. CDR1 and CDR2 (germline): KGHSH, LQKENI. Based on the CDR3 plus reference TRBV18 and TRBJ2-7, the full variable domain is NAGVMQNPRHLVRRRGQEARLRCSPMKGHSHVYWYRQLPEEGLKFMVYLQKENIIDESGMPKERFSAEFPKEGPSILRIQQVVRGDSAAYFCASSPPNFGAGERVYEQYFGPGTRLTVT.

The J gene is TRBJ2-1, the V gene TRBV7-2; 12 nucleotides align to TRBD2. The V gene's germline CDR1 is SGHTA and CDR2 FQGNSA. This CDR3 is 17 amino acids long. J gave up 6 bases and V 0 bases, and 6 bases lay outside the gene matches. CDR3 sequence reads: CASSLARLAGVPNEQFF. In nucleotides, the CDR3 is TGTGCCAGCAGCTTAGCCAGACTAGCGGGAGTCCCCAATGAGCAGTTCTTC.